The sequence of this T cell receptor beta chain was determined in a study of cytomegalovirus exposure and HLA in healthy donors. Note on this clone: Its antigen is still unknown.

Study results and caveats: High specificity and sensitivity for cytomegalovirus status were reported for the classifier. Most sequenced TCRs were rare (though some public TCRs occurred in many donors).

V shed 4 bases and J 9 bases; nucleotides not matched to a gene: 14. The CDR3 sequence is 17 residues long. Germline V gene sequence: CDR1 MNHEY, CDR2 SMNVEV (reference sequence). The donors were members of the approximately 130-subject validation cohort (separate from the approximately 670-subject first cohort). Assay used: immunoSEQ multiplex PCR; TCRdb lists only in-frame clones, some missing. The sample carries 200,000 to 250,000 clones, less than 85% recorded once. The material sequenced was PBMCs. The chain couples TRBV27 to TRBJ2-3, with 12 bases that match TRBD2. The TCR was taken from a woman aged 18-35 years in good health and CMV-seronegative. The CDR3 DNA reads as TGTGCCAGCAGTTCCCCCTTGATGCTAGCGGGAGGGAGGACGCAGTATTTT. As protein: CASSSPLMLAGGRTQYF.